This TCR beta chain was identified in a study of CD8 T cell repertoires and HIV-1 epitope variants. Study-level information: Separate wells received one of Twenty-five Gag or Nef variant peptides. Controls were a CMV, EBV and flu pool, Ebola AY9, and no peptide.

Study-wide results and limits: Of roughly ten antigen-specific beta clonotypes, over 5 appeared to cross-react with escape variants.

Only in-frame clones appear in the TCRdb table, and some are missing; sequencing was by immunoSEQ multiplex PCR. The sample holds 3,000 to 4,000 clones, 70% to 75% seen once. The CDR3 runs 13 residues. V was pared by 3 bases and J by 8 bases, with 11 bases between. The germline gives CDR1 SGHAT, CDR2 FQNNGV. Worth noting for this clone: Its specificity is unknown.

The TCR sequence derives from a male donor with HIV. The V call is TRBV11-2, the J call TRBJ2-1, with D perhaps matching TRBD2 (5 bases). The specimen was cultured CD8+ T cells derived from PBMCs. CDR3 residues: CASSFGTGDEQFF. CDR3 nucleotide sequence: TGTGCCAGCAGCTTCGGAACCGGGGATGAGCAGTTCTTC.